This T cell receptor (beta chain) was recovered during a study of T-cell reconstitution after alpha-beta-depleted transplantation in children. Per the germline V gene, CDR1 is LGHNA and CDR2 is YSLEER. CDR3 length: 14 residues. V was clipped by 0 bases and J by 1 base, with 6 bases between them. TCRbeta library preparation incorporated unique molecular identifiers. TCRdb reprocessed the PCR reads with MiXCR, giving one entry per CDR3 protein. This table holds roughly 500,000 distinct CDR3 sequences, 32% found once. This receptor was identified in a human donor who donated a stem cell graft to a child with aplastic anemia. This chain links TRBV4-3 with TRBJ1-1; no firm D call. The specimen comprised PBMCs from the stem cell graft donor, sampled from the stem cell graft. CDR3 bases: TGCGCCAGCAGCCAAGATGGACCGAACACTGAAGCTTTCTTT. This encodes CASSQDGPNTEAFF.